This T cell receptor (beta chain) is drawn from a study of shared clonotypes between healthy human individuals. This CDR3 has 14 residues. CDR1 is SNHLY, CDR2 FYNNEI, per germline. After removal of 6 bases from V and 4 bases from J, the junction contained 7 bases not matched to a gene. The data were produced by immunoSEQ multiplex PCR, yet TCRdb's version contains in-frame clones alone and is incomplete. The sample holds roughly 2 million clones; roughly 95% are singletons and the top ten take about 0.13%. Study donors comprised healthy, HIV-negative adults devoid of recent acute infection or vaccination.

J is TRBJ2-3 and V is TRBV2; 7 bases match TRBD2. The receptor comes from a man between 18 and 29 years old in good health. Sequences were obtained from naive CD4+ T cells sorted from blood. Indicated subset: CD45RA+ positively selected. The CDR3 bases are TGTGCCAGCAGCAAAGAGACTAGCCCAGATACGCAGTATTTT. Its translation: CASSKETSPDTQYF.